The 15 T cell receptor beta chains in this list originate from one sample, sequenced in a study of T cell repertoires in cytomegalovirus infection. TCRdb reprocessed the reads with MiXCR, giving one entry per CDR3 protein. The table shows over 250,000 distinct CDR3 sequences, with 25% occurring only once. Specimen: PBMCs. The receptors were gathered from a human donor in good health (CMV status not recorded). Some clones in this sample may be carry-over from other donors' samples.

This chain uses TRBV2 with TRBJ1-5; 9 bases match TRBD1. V dropped 6 bases and J dropped 6; count of bases not matched to a gene: 9. This CDR3 has 15 amino acids. Germline CDR1 and CDR2: SNHLY and FYNNEI. The CDR3 DNA follows: TGTGCCAGCAGAGACGGGACAGGGTCCGGTCAGCCCCAGCATTTT. Its translation is CASRDGTGSGQPQHF.

The chain employs TRBV20-1 and TRBJ2-1; 7 nucleotides line up with TRBD2. The CDR3 consists of 15 residues. Germline values: CDR1 DFQATT, CDR2 SNEGSKA (reference sequence). V lost 6 bases to trimming and J lost 8 bases; unmatched junction nucleotides: 16. CDR3 sequence reads: CSATGRTRSGDEQFF. In DNA form, the CDR3 reads TGCAGTGCCACGGGCAGGACTAGGTCTGGGGATGAGCAGTTCTTC.

This clonotype appeared many times. The chain has TRBV7-2 and TRBJ2-1; tentative D call: TRBD2 (5 bases). Trimming cost V 5 bases and J 5 bases, with 13 bases left between them. Looked up from germline, CDR1 is SGHTA and CDR2 is FQGNSA. This CDR3 is 14 amino acids long. The CDR3 sequence: CASSRILGNNEQFF. For the CDR3, the DNA is TGTGCCAGCAGCCGAATACTAGGGAACAATGAGCAGTTCTTC.

The genes are TRBV28 and TRBJ2-7; possibly TRBD1 for D (5 bases). From germline, CDR1 is MDHEN and CDR2 SYDVKM. The CDR3 loop spans 12 amino acids. V dropped 5 bases and J dropped 7 bases, with 12 bases sitting between them. DNA for the CDR3: TGTGCCAGCAGTCGGGTGCCAGGGGAGCAGTACTTC. Its translation: CASSRVPGEQYF.

This clonotype was picked up many times. The chain employs TRBV12-3 or TRBV12-4 and TRBJ2-7; 7 bases are a match to TRBD1. V dropped 2 bases and J dropped 3; count of bases not matched to a gene: 1. The CDR3 spans 13 residues. The CDR3 nucleotides are TGTGCCAGCAGTTTAACAGGGGACTACGAGCAGTACTTC. Translating it yields CASSLTGDYEQYF.

This clonotype showed up many times. This chain uses TRBV7-9 with TRBJ1-1; D remains ambiguous. CDR3 length: 12 residues. The V gene's germline CDR1 is SEHNR and CDR2 FQNEAQ (reference sequence). Trimming pared 5 bases from V and 2 bases from J, leaving 6 bases between. CDR3 bases: TGTGCCAGCAGCATGGTAAACACTGAAGCTTTCTTT. Amino acids: CASSMVNTEAFF.

The chain is built from TRBV19 and TRBJ1-1; no definite D call. The V gene's germline CDR1 is LNHDA and CDR2 SQIVND (reference sequence). V gave up 3 bases and J gave up 3 bases, with 11 bases separating them. The CDR3 length is 14 residues. DNA of the CDR3: TGTGCCAGTAGTATCTCAATAGGGTACACTGAAGCTTTCTTT. Its protein is CASSISIGYTEAFF.

This sequence joins TRBV12-3 or TRBV12-4 and TRBJ1-5; D unclear. Trimming left V 3 bases short and J 0 bases short, with 9 bases between. There are 15 residues in the CDR3. CDR3 DNA: TGTGCCAGCAGTTTCGGCAAAAGTAGCAATCAGCCCCAGCATTTT. Amino acid sequence: CASSFGKSSNQPQHF.

This sequence joins TRBV5-3 and TRBJ2-7; possible D gene TRBD2, 7 bases. TRBV5-3 belongs to the ORF category, with a function that is uncertain. The CDR3 consists of 15 residues. Trimming took off 8 bases at V and 2 bases at J, with 20 bases between the two ends. The chain's CDR3 is CASSLGGGAPYEQYF. DNA of the CDR3: TGTGCCAGCAGCCTGGGTGGGGGGGCACCCTACGAGCAGTACTTC.

The rearrangement uses TRBV28 and TRBJ2-5; either TRBD1 or TRBD2 may supply D (6 bases each). The germline V and J ends were trimmed by 2 bases and 4 bases, with 14 bases remaining between them. From germline, CDR1 is MDHEN and CDR2 SYDVKM. The CDR3 runs 15 residues. The CDR3 DNA reads TGTGCCAGCAGTTTAAGGGGGGCCGGGGGAGAGACCCAGTACTTC. This encodes CASSLRGAGGETQYF.

The gene calls are TRBV20-1 and TRBJ2-2; no clear D. This CDR3 has 13 amino acids. CDR1 and CDR2 from the germline V gene are DFQATT and SNEGSKA (reference sequence). V lost 5 bases and J 5 bases, leaving 12 bases between the germline ends. CDR3 sequence (DNA): TGCAGTGCTTCCCCGCCCCTGACCGGGGAGCTGTTTTTT. The encoded protein is CSASPPLTGELFF.

This chain connects TRBV7-2 to TRBJ1-1; D gene uncertain. CDR1 and CDR2 from the germline V gene are SGHTA and FQGNSA. V was cut by 1 base and J by 1 base, with 4 bases left in between. The CDR3 has 13 amino acids. The CDR3 loop reads CTSSLGQNTEAFF. For the CDR3, the DNA is TGTACCAGCAGCTTAGGTCAGAACACTGAAGCTTTCTTT. Drawing the rest from reference TRBV7-2 and TRBJ1-1, the complete variable domain is GAGVSQSPSNKVTEKGKDVELRCDPISGHTALYWYRQSLGQGLEFLIYFQGNSAPDKSGLPSDRFSAERTGGSVSTLTIQRTQQEDSAVYLCTSSLGQNTEAFFGQGTRLTVV.

The chain joins TRBV12-3 or TRBV12-4 to TRBJ2-3, with D possibly being TRBD2 (5 bases). The CDR3 loop spans 13 amino acids. Trimming pared 7 bases from V and 3 bases from J, leaving 11 bases between. CDR3 sequence reads: CASTSRRTDTQYF. The CDR3 DNA is TGTGCCAGCACGAGCCGGAGGACAGATACGCAGTATTTT.

The chain has TRBV20-1 and TRBJ2-6, with no clear D. V was cut by 7 bases and J by 3 bases, with 13 bases left in between. Germline assignment: CDR1 DFQATT and CDR2 SNEGSKA (reference sequence). The CDR3 runs to 14 residues. CDR3 sequence (DNA): TGCAGTGTCCCGAGGAAGGGTGGGGCCAACGTCCTGACTTTC. Its translation is CSVPRKGGANVLTF.

This clonotype was seen repeatedly, ten times or more. The chain has TRBV7-2 and TRBJ2-2; the match to TRBD2 covers 11 bases. The CDR3 is made up of 16 amino acids. Germline V gene sequence: CDR1 SGHTA, CDR2 FQGNSA. The junction had 2 bases not matched to a gene; V was cut back by 4 bases and J by 1 base. CDR3: CASSSGLAVNTGELFF. CDR3 nucleotide sequence: TGTGCCAGCAGCTCGGGACTAGCGGTGAACACCGGGGAGCTGTTTTTT.